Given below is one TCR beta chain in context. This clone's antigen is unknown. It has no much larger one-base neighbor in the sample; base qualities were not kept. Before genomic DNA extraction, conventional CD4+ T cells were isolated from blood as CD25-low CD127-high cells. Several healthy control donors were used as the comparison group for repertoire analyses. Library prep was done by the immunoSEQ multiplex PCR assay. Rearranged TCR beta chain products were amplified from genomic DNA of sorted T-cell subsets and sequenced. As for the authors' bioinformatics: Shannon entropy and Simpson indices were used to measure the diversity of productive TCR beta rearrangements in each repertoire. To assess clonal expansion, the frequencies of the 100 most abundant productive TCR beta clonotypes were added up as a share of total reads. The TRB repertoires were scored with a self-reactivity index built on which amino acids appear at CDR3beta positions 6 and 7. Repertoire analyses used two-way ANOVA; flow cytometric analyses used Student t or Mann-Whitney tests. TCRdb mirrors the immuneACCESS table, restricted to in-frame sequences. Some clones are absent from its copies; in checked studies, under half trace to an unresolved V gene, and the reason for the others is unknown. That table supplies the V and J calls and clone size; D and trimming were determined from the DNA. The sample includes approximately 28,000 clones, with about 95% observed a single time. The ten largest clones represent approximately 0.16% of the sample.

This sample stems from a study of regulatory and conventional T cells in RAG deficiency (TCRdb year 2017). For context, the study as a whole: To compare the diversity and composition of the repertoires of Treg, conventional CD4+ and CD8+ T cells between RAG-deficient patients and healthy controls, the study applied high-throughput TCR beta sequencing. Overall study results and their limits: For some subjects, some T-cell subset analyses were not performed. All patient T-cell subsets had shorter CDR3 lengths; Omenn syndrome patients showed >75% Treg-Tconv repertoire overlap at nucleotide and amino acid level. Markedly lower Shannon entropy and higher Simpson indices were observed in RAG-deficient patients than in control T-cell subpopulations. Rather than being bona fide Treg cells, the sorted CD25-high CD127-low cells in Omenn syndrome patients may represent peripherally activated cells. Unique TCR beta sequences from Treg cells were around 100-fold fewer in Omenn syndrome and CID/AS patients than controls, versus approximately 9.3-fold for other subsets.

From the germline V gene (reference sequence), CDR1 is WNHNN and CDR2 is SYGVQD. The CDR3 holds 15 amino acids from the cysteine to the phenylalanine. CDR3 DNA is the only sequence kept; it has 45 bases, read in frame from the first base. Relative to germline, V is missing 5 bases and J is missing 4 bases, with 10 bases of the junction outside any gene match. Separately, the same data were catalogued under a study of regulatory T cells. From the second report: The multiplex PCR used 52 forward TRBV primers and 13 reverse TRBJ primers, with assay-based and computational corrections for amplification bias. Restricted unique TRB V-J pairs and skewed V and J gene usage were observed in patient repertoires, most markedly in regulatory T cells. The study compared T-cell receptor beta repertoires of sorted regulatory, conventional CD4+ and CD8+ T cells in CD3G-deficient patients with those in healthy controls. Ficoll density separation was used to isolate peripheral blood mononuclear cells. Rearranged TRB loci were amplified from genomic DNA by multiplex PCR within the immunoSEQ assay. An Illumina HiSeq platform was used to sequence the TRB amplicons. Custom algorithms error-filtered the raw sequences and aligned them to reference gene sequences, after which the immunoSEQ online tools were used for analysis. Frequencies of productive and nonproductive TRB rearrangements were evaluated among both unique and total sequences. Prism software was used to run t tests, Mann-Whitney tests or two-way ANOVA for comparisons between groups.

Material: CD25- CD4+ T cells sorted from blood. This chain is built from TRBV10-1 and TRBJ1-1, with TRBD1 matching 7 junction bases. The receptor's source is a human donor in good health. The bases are TGCGCCAGCAGTAGTCAGAGGGACAGTATCACTGAAGCTTTCTTT. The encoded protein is CASSSQRDSITEAFF.